This TCR beta chain stems from a study of cytomegalovirus exposure and HLA in healthy donors. Study-level points and caveats: Reports state that TCR beta sequences accurately predicted most subjects' HLA-A and HLA-B alleles. Reportedly, diagnosis of cytomegalovirus status by the classifier showed high specificity and sensitivity. The later analysis indicated that the majority of CMV-associated TCR beta chains appeared HLA-restricted.

Per germline, CDR1 SNHLY and CDR2 FYNNEI. This CDR3 spans 14 amino acids. V gave up 4 bases and J gave up 1 base, with 8 bases separating them. 60 Vbeta and 13 Jbeta primers were used in PCR. Some clones are missing from TCRdb's copy, which holds only in-frame ones; the method was immunoSEQ multiplex PCR. The sample carries just under 95,000 clones, roughly 73% recorded once. With respect to this clone: Its antigen is undetermined.

This sequence originates from a man aged 50 to 59 in good health and CMV-seropositive. The chain has TRBV2 and TRBJ1-3; D remains ambiguous. The specimen sequenced was PBMCs. The CDR3 DNA sequence: TGTGCCAGCAGTGTCCGGGGTTCTGGAAACACCATATATTTT. Translated, it gives CASSVRGSGNTIYF.